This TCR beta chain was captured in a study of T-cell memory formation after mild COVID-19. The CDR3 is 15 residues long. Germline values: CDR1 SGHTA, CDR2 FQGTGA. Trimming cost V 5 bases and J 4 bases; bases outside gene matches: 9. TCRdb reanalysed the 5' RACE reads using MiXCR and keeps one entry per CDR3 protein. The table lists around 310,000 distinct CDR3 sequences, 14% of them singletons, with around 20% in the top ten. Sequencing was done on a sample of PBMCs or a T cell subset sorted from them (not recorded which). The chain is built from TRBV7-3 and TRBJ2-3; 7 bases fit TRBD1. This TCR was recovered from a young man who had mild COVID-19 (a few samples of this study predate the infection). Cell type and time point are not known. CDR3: CASSPTGYPADTQYF. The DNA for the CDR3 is TGTGCCAGCAGCCCGACAGGGTACCCCGCAGATACGCAGTATTTT.